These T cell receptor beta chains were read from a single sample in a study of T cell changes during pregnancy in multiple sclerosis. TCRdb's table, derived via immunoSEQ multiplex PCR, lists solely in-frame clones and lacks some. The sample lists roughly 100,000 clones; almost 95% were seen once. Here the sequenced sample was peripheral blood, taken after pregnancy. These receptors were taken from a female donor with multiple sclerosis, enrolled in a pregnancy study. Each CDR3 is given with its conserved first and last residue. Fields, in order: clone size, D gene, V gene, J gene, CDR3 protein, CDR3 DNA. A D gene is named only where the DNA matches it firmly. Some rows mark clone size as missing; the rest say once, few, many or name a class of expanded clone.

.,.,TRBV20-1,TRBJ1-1,CSASLRNEAFF,TGCAGTGCTAGTCTGAGGAACGAAGCTTTCTTT
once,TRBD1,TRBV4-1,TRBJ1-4,CASSHLGQGDEKLFF,TGCGCCAGCAGCCATCTCGGACAGGGAGATGAAAAACTGTTTTTT
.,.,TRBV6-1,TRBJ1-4,CASSQRGEKLFF,TGTGCCAGCAGCCAAAGGGGGGAAAAACTGTTTTTT
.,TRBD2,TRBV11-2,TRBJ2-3,CASSVSGGRSTDTQYF,TGTGCCAGCAGCGTATCGGGGGGGCGCTCCACAGATACGCAGTATTTT
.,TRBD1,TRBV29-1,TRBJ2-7,CSVVRGRDRGFDEQYF,TGCAGCGTTGTACGAGGTCGGGACAGGGGGTTTGACGAGCAGTACTTC
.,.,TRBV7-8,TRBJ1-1,CASSRLRGEGLGDTEAFF,TGTGCCAGCAGCCGCTTAAGGGGGGAGGGTTTAGGGGACACTGAAGCTTTCTTT
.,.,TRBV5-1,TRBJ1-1,CASTFGGPKGNTEAFF,TGCGCCAGCACCTTTGGAGGCCCTAAGGGGAACACTGAAGCTTTCTTT
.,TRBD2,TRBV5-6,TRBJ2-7,CASSLRLAGGGGYEQYF,TGTGCCAGCAGCTTAAGACTAGCGGGGGGGGGTGGCTACGAGCAGTACTTC
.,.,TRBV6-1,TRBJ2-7,CASSEAPLAYEQYF,TGTGCCAGCAGTGAAGCGCCATTAGCCTACGAGCAGTACTTC
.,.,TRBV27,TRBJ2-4,CASSLTGPKNIQYF,TGTGCCAGCAGTTTAACAGGCCCTAAAAACATTCAGTACTTC
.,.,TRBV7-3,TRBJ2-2,CASSLAFGQNTGELFF,TGTGCCAGCAGCTTAGCGTTCGGACAGAACACCGGGGAGCTGTTTTTT
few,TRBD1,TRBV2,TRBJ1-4,CASSVNRAEAGGLNEKLFF,TGTGCCAGCAGTGTTAATAGGGCTGAAGCAGGGGGCTTGAATGAAAAACTGTTTTTT
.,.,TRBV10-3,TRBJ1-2,CAISHGRSLSYGYTF,TGTGCCATCAGTCATGGCCGCTCGCTCTCCTATGGCTACACCTTC
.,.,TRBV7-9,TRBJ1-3,CASSLPGNTIYF,TGTGCCAGCAGCCTGCCGGGGAACACCATATATTTT
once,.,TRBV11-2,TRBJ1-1,CASSFSGLDRAFF,TGTGCCAGCAGCTTTTCGGGACTAGACCGTGCTTTCTTT
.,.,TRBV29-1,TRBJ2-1,CSVEAQVVNEQFF,TGCAGCGTTGAAGCCCAGGTAGTGAATGAGCAGTTCTTC
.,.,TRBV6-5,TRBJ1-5,CASTQARNQPQHF,TGTGCCAGCACTCAGGCGCGCAATCAGCCCCAGCATTTT
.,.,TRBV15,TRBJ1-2,CATSRGQSDYGYTF,TGTGCCACCAGCAGAGGACAGTCCGACTATGGCTACACCTTC
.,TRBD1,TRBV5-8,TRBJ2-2,CASRPFVRDRGPGELFF,TGTGCCAGCAGACCGTTCGTCCGGGACAGGGGTCCCGGGGAGCTGTTTTTT
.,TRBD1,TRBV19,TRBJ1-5,CASSFLQGTNQPQHF,TGTGCCAGTAGTTTTTTACAGGGGACAAATCAGCCCCAGCATTTT
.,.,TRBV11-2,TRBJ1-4,CASSLELRDIPNPEKLFF,TGTGCCAGCAGCTTAGAGCTACGGGACATTCCAAACCCCGAAAAACTGTTTTTT
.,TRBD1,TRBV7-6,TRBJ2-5,CASSFRGRETQYF,TGTGCCAGCAGCTTCAGGGGGCGGGAGACCCAGTACTTC
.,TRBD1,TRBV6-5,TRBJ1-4,CASSYSGQGNEKLFF,TGTGCCAGCAGTTACTCGGGACAGGGGAACGAAAAACTGTTTTTT
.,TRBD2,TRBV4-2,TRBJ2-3,CASSQENSGGSTDTQYF,TGTGCCAGCAGCCAAGAAAACAGCGGGGGGAGCACAGATACGCAGTATTTT
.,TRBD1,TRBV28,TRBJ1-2,CASSLEDRAESGYTF,TGTGCCAGCAGTTTAGAGGACAGGGCGGAGTCAGGCTACACCTTC
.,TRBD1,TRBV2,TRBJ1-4,CASSENASGTGPGKLFF,TGTGCCAGCAGTGAAAATGCCTCTGGGACAGGCCCGGGAAAACTGTTTTTT
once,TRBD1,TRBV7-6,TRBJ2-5,CASSLGGTGFETQYF,TGTGCCAGCAGCTTAGGCGGGACAGGGTTTGAGACCCAGTACTTC
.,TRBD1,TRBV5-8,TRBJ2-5,CASRSTGVETQYF,TGTGCCAGCAGATCCACAGGGGTAGAGACCCAGTACTTC